These 13 T cell receptor beta chains came from one sample sequenced in a study of OX40 agonist ivuxolimab in advanced cancers. Clones were read by immunoSEQ multiplex PCR, and TCRdb kept only the in-frame ones, dropping some. The sample holds over 55,000 clones; roughly 84% are singletons and the top ten take roughly 2.3%. The sequencing used CD4+ or CD8+ T cells sorted from blood, collected in a trial of the OX40 agonist ivuxolimab. The receptors were sampled from an adult with an advanced solid tumor such as melanoma, head and neck, liver or kidney cancer.

The V call is TRBV7-3, the J call TRBJ2-7, with TRBD1 matching 8 bases. Germline values: CDR1 SGHTA, CDR2 FQGTGA. The CDR3 spans 15 residues. Trimming removed 2 bases from V and 2 bases from J; junction bases left unmatched: 5. The CDR3 coding sequence is TGTGCCAGCAGCTTAGCTCCAGGGGGCACCTACGAGCAGTACTTC. This codes for CASSLAPGGTYEQYF.

The chain links TRBV2 to TRBJ2-1; 10 bases fit TRBD1. Germline V gene lookup returns CDR1 SNHLY and CDR2 FYNNEI. The CDR3 length is 14 residues. V dropped 10 bases and J dropped 6; count of bases not matched to a gene: 9. DNA of the CDR3: TGTGCCATCCCCCTGGGACAGGGGTTCAATGAGCAGTTCTTC. Protein sequence: CAIPLGQGFNEQFF.

The V call is TRBV2, the J call TRBJ1-2, with D unclear. The CDR3 totals 12 residues. Germline V gene lookup returns CDR1 SNHLY and CDR2 FYNNEI. The V end was cut by 7 bases, the J end by 2 bases, with 8 bases between. CDR3 protein: CASTDSNYGYTF. CDR3 nucleotides: TGTGCCAGCACCGATTCAAACTATGGCTACACCTTC.

The chain employs TRBV5-6 and TRBJ1-5; D is perhaps TRBD1 (6 bases). The germline V gene encodes CDR1 SGHDT and CDR2 YYEEEE. The CDR3 sequence is 14 residues long. The germline V and J ends were trimmed by 1 base and 6 bases, with 11 bases remaining between them. The CDR3 DNA is TGTGCCAGCAGCTTGTGGGGGGGCGGTCAGCCCCAGCATTTT. Translating it yields CASSLWGGGQPQHF.

The sample holds a few counts of this clone. This rearrangement joins TRBV11-2 to TRBJ2-7, with D perhaps TRBD2 (5 bases). Between the trimmed V and J ends, which lost 5 bases and 0 bases, there was a span of 14 bases. Germline CDR1 SGHAT, CDR2 FQNNGV. The CDR3 has 15 residues. CDR3 nucleotide sequence: TGTGCCAGCAGCGGACTGAAGGGCGGCTCCTACGAGCAGTACTTC. This gives the protein CASSGLKGGSYEQYF.

The chain couples TRBV11-2 to TRBJ1-1; D is unclear. Trimming left V 5 bases short and J 0 bases short, with 22 bases between. The CDR3 runs to 18 residues. CDR1 and CDR2 from the germline V gene are SGHAT and FQNNGV. The CDR3 loop is CASSPLSMTMIMNTEAFF. The CDR3 DNA is TGTGCCAGCAGCCCCCTGAGCATGACCATGATAATGAACACTGAAGCTTTCTTT.

The chain joins TRBV6-5 to TRBJ1-1; 7 nucleotides align to TRBD1. V lost 2 bases to trimming and J lost 5 bases; unmatched junction nucleotides: 8. CDR3 length: 15 amino acids. CDR1 is MNHEY, CDR2 SVGAGI, per germline. CDR3 nucleotides: TGTGCCAGCAGTTACGCCCCAAGGGGGCAAACTGAAGCTTTCTTT. Its protein product is CASSYAPRGQTEAFF.

The V gene is TRBV5-1, the J gene TRBJ2-1; 11 nucleotides agree with TRBD2. V shed 3 bases and J 5 bases; nucleotides not matched to a gene: 7. The CDR3 loop spans 16 amino acids. Germline V gene lookup returns CDR1 SGHRS and CDR2 YFSETQ. For the CDR3, the DNA is TGCGCCAGCAGCTACCTACTAGCGGGGGTCGACAATGAGCAGTTCTTC. Amino acids: CASSYLLAGVDNEQFF.

The V call is TRBV7-9, the J call TRBJ2-7; possibly TRBD2 for D (6 bases). V was shortened by 3 bases and J by 3 bases, with 12 bases between the two germline ends. Germline lookup yields CDR1 SEHNR and CDR2 FQNEAQ (reference sequence). This CDR3 comprises 14 residues. The CDR3 region is CASSLEEGYYEQYF. The CDR3 coding sequence is TGTGCCAGCAGCTTGGAGGAGGGGTACTACGAGCAGTACTTC.

This clone was counted once. V usage is TRBV4-3 and J usage is TRBJ1-6, with TRBD1 matching over 7 bases. The ends lost 4 bases at V and 14 bases at J; junction bases unmatched: 17. CDR3 size: 16 residues. Germline CDR1 reads LGHNA; CDR2 reads YSLEER. CDR3 in DNA: TGCGCCAGCAGCCCCGGGACAGATTTTGGGGGGTGGGCCCTCCACTTT. It codes for CASSPGTDFGGWALHF.

This clone was observed a few times. This sequence joins TRBV2 and TRBJ1-6, with D perhaps matching TRBD1 (5 bases). Trimming pared 7 bases from V and 7 bases from J, leaving 14 bases between. The CDR3 has 14 amino acids. Germline CDR1 and CDR2: SNHLY and FYNNEI. In nucleotides, the CDR3 is TGTGCCAGCAAAGGGCAGGGAGTAAATTCACCCCTCCACTTT. Translating it yields CASKGQGVNSPLHF.

V and J are TRBV28 and TRBJ1-4; D is unresolved. Deletions cut 1 base from V and 7 bases from J, with 13 bases between. Germline-derived CDR1 and CDR2 are MDHEN and SYDVKM. The CDR3 totals 15 residues. In DNA form, the CDR3 reads TGTGCCAGCAGTTTATCCCCCGTTGGAGGTGAAAAACTGTTTTTT. As protein: CASSLSPVGGEKLFF.

The gene calls are TRBV7-2 and TRBJ2-7, with 8 nucleotides matching TRBD1. V lost 1 base, J lost 2 bases, and 4 bases stayed unmatched. Germline V gene lookup returns CDR1 SGHTA and CDR2 FQGNSA. The CDR3 is 15 residues long. The CDR3 is CASSLVGTGPYEQYF. The CDR3 DNA is TGTGCCAGCAGCTTAGTCGGGACAGGACCCTACGAGCAGTACTTC.